This TCR beta chain came from a study of blood T cell repertoires in COVID-19 (dated by TCRdb to 2020 to 2022). Context from the whole study: Samples from collaborators originated in the United States, Italy and Spain and spanned both the acute and convalescent phases of COVID-19. A freely available public database, intended as a resource for researchers studying the immune response to SARS-CoV-2, is where the repertoires were released. The samples were drawn from the first 160 participants of the ongoing ImmuneRACE study and from 1,254 subjects provided by 6 global collaborators. The dataset comprised deeply sampled blood TCRbeta repertoires from subjects exposed to, actively infected with, or recovered from COVID-19. A de-identified subject ID, COVID-19 status, age in years and sex were almost always included in the sample metadata. Where available, HLA class I and class II types were obtained from metadata supplied by the sample provider rather than from assay-based typing. The prospective study material was composed of cDNA or gDNA derived from T cells, B-cell-depleted T cells, or PBMCs.

The CDR3 covers 13 residues, taking in both the cysteine and the phenylalanine. CDR3 DNA is the only sequence kept; it has 39 bases, read in frame from the first base. Per the germline V gene, KGHDR is the CDR1 and SFDVKD is the CDR2. From V the trimming removes 3 bases and from J it removes 5 bases, while the gene matches leave 2 bases of the junction unaccounted for. About this clone: The antigen this receptor binds is unknown. Per-nucleotide qualities are absent, and no much larger clonotype sits a single base away.

The immunoSEQ Assay, a bias-controlled multiplex PCR, was used to amplify TCRbeta CDR3 regions from genomic DNA. As for how the authors treated the data: Nucleated cell counts per sample were estimated from amplification of reference gene primers within the assay. To quantify the absolute abundance of each unique TCRbeta CDR3 rearrangement, sequence reads were collapsed and filtered. For each sample, productive Simpson clonality was calculated as the square root of Simpson's diversity index across productive rearrangements. TCRdb took this table from immuneACCESS and kept in-frame rearrangements with V and J called. Such tables lack part of the clones; where checked against another copy, unresolved V genes explain under half of the gap, and the rest is unexplained. That table is the source of V, J and clone size, and D and trimming were worked out from the DNA. In all, the sample holds about 40,000 clones, and just under 85% of those were seen once. Less than 3.5% of the sample goes to the ten largest clones.

Whole blood was collected in K2EDTA tubes by collaborating institutions according to the institutions' own protocols. Collaborator samples were shipped for TCRbeta analysis as frozen whole blood, isolated PBMCs, or DNA extracted from either sample type. The paper's findings and limits, for the study overall: The amount of clinical and demographic metadata varied by source and participant and was provided uncurated.

The sequence derives from a woman aged 60-75 years with acute or convalescent COVID-19. Sequenced sample: peripheral blood. The chain is assembled from TRBV24-1 and TRBJ2-7, with 8 junctional bases fitting TRBD1. The DNA reads as follows: TGTGCCACCAGTGATAGGACAGGGAACGAGCAGTACTTC. Its product reads: CATSDRTGNEQYF.